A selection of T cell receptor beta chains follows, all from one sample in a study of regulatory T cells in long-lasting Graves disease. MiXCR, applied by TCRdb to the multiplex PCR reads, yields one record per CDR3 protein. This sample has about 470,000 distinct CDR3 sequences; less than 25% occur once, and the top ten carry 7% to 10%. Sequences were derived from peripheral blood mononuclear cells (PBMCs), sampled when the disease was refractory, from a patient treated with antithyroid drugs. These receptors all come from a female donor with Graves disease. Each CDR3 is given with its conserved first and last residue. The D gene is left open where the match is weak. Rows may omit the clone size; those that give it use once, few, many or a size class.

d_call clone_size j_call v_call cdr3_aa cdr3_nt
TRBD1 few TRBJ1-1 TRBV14 CASSPRVKRDRVGRGNTEAFF TGTGCCAGCAGCCCGCGCGTTAAAAGGGACAGGGTAGGTCGGGGGAACACTGAAGCTTTCTTT
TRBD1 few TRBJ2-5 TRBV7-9 CASSLVGQGAAETQYF TGTGCCAGCAGCTTAGTCGGACAGGGGGCAGCAGAGACCCAGTACTTC
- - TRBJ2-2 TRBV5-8 CASGAPGELFF TGTGCCAGCGGGGCTCCTGGGGAGCTGTTTTTT
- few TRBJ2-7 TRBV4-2 CASSQRSGGSYEQYF TGTGCCAGCAGCCAACGGTCAGGGGGGTCCTACGAGCAGTACTTC
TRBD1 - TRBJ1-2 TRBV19 CASRAPNRGVYGYTF TGTGCCAGTAGGGCCCCCAACAGGGGGGTCTATGGCTACACCTTC
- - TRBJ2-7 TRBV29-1 CSVEDLTGGPYEQYF TGCAGCGTTGAAGATCTGACAGGCGGACCCTACGAGCAGTACTTC
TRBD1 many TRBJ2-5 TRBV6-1 CASNEGQKETQYF TGTGCCAGCAACGAGGGACAGAAAGAGACCCAGTACTTC
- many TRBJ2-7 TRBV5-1 CASRWDLLPRYEQYF TGCGCCAGCAGATGGGACCTACTCCCGCGCTACGAGCAGTACTTC
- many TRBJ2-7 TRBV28 CASSLSGVPYEQYF TGTGCCAGCAGTCTCTCCGGAGTCCCCTACGAGCAGTACTTC
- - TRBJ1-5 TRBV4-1 CASSQYGGSGNQPQHF TGCGCCAGCAGCCAATACGGAGGGTCCGGCAATCAGCCCCAGCATTTT
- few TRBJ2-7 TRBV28 CASRRLADYEQYF TGTGCCAGCAGGAGGTTAGCCGACTACGAGCAGTACTTC
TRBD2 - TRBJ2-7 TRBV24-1 CATSDFLAGRDEQYF TGTGCCACCAGTGATTTTTTAGCGGGGAGAGACGAGCAGTACTTC
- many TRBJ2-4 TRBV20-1 CSARAGNIQYF TGCAGTGCTAGAGCAGGGAACATTCAGTACTTC
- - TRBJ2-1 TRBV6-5 CASSYYRYNEQFF TGTGCCAGCAGTTACTATAGGTACAATGAGCAGTTCTTC
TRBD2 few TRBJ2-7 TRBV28 CAIGPSGTYEQYF TGTGCCATCGGACCTAGCGGAACCTACGAGCAGTACTTC
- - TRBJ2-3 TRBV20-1 CSASGSGVASDSTDTQYF TGCAGTGCTTCAGGTTCAGGGGTGGCCTCCGACTCCACAGATACGCAGTATTTT
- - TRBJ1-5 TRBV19 CASSPDGAYNQPQHF TGTGCCAGTAGTCCCGACGGGGCCTACAATCAGCCCCAGCATTTT
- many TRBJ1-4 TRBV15 CATSREGLANEKLFF TGTGCCACCAGCAGAGAGGGGTTGGCTAATGAAAAACTGTTTTTT